One sample yielded the 8 T cell receptor beta chains listed below, sequenced in a study of blood T cell repertoires in COVID-19. Clones were read by immunoSEQ multiplex PCR, and TCRdb kept only the in-frame ones, dropping some. Seen here are hundreds of thousands of clones, 80% to 90% observed once, and the top ten hold around 18%. The sequencing input was peripheral blood. All receptors derive from an elderly woman with active or convalescent COVID-19.

The chain recombines TRBV15 with TRBJ1-4, with 7 nucleotides matching TRBD1. CDR3 size: 17 residues. The V segment lost 6 bases and the J segment 5 bases; nucleotides outside the gene matches: 15. Looked up from germline, CDR1 is LNHNV and CDR2 is YYDKDF (reference sequence). The CDR3: CATRYEITGAINEKLFF. The CDR3 DNA is TGTGCCACCAGATATGAAATTACAGGGGCCATAAATGAAAAACTGTTTTTT.

This chain connects TRBV4-2 to TRBJ2-5; 8 bases align to TRBD1. This CDR3 is built from 16 residues. The ends lost 2 bases at V and 1 base at J; junction bases unmatched: 6. Germline V gives CDR1 LGHNA, CDR2 YNFKEQ. The CDR3: CASSQLTGGTQETQYF. The CDR3 DNA reads as TGTGCCAGCAGCCAACTTACAGGGGGTACCCAAGAGACCCAGTACTTC.

The chain recombines TRBV5-1 with TRBJ2-1; TRBD2 matches 8 bases. This CDR3 has 15 amino acids. The V gene end was trimmed by 0 bases and the J gene end by 7 bases; junction bases not matched to a gene: 6. CDR1 is SGHRS and CDR2 is YFSETQ in the germline V gene. In nucleotides, the CDR3 is TGCGCCAGCAGCTTGGAGGGAGCGGGGGTGAATGAGCAGTTCTTC. Translated: CASSLEGAGVNEQFF.

The chain couples TRBV11-2 to TRBJ2-7; TRBD1 matches at 11 bases. J lost 6 bases, V lost 5 bases, and 6 bases had no gene match. Germline CDR1 SGHAT, CDR2 FQNNGV. The CDR3 has 14 amino acids. The CDR3 region is CASSPGTGGTEQYF. CDR3 nucleotides: TGTGCCAGCAGCCCCGGGACAGGGGGGACCGAGCAGTACTTC.

The V and J genes are TRBV29-1 and TRBJ1-1, with a weak D call TRBD1 (6 bases). CDR1 SQVTM and CDR2 ANQGSEA come from the germline V gene. The CDR3 is 13 amino acids. V shed 2 bases and J shed 11 bases, with 18 bases lying between them. For the CDR3, the DNA is TGCAGCGTTGAAAAGGGGGGAGGGGAAGCGGCTTTCTTT. Encoded protein: CSVEKGGGEAAFF.

This clone was seen a single time. The chain joins TRBV18 to TRBJ1-2, with 9 nucleotides matching TRBD1. The V gene's germline CDR1 is KGHSH and CDR2 LQKENI. The CDR3 is made up of 18 amino acids. Trimming cost V 4 bases and J 7 bases; bases outside gene matches: 19. The CDR3 DNA is TGTGCCAGCTCACGGGTTCCCGGACAGGGGAATGGTCTGGGTGGCTACACCTTC. It is translated as CASSRVPGQGNGLGGYTF.

This clone is a singleton in its sample. The chain recombines TRBV7-2 with TRBJ2-1, with 7 bases fitting TRBD1. The CDR3 is 15 residues long. Germline V gene lookup returns CDR1 SGHTA and CDR2 FQGNSA. V trimming: 5 bases; J trimming: 4 bases; junction bases outside the gene matches: 8. The CDR3 reads CASSGDRASYNEQFF. The CDR3 bases are TGTGCCAGCAGCGGTGACAGGGCCTCTTACAATGAGCAGTTCTTC.

The V gene is TRBV7-8, the J gene TRBJ2-5; weak D call: TRBD1 (5 bases). CDR3 length: 14 amino acids. V lost 5 bases and J 0 bases, leaving 10 bases between the germline ends. Germline V lookup: CDR1 SGHVS, CDR2 FQNEAQ. CDR3 nucleotides: TGTGCCAGCAGCCCCGACAGAAACCAAGAGACCCAGTACTTC. Amino acid sequence: CASSPDRNQETQYF.